The rows below give T cell receptor beta chains drawn from one sample of a study of CD4+ T cells in melanoma. The data were produced by immunoSEQ multiplex PCR, yet TCRdb's version contains in-frame clones alone and is incomplete. The sample carries 9,500 to 11,000 clones, around three quarters recorded once. Specimen: cells from a culture (not recorded whether cultured in vitro). Receptors originate from a human donor with melanoma. Both conserved end residues are part of each CDR3. D genes are given only for firm matches. Rows give clone size only sometimes, using once, few, many, or a class for an expanded clone.

J,size,D,V,CDR3,DNA
TRBJ1-1,.,.,TRBV28,CASRLNTEAFF,TGTGCCAGCAGACTTAACACTGAAGCTTTCTTT
TRBJ2-7,.,TRBD2,TRBV27,CASSSILAGDYEQYF,TGTGCCAGCAGTTCTATCCTAGCGGGGGACTACGAGCAGTACTTC
TRBJ1-6,.,.,TRBV6-5,CATRSTDLDYSPLHF,TGTGCCACCCGATCGACAGACCTAGATTATTCACCCCTCCACTTT
TRBJ1-1,.,.,TRBV5-1,CASSSVVSNTEAFF,TGCGCCAGCAGCTCGGTCGTGTCAAACACTGAAGCTTTCTTT
TRBJ1-1,few,TRBD1,TRBV18,CASSHAATGRNTEAFF,TGTGCCAGCTCACACGCGGCGACAGGGCGGAACACTGAAGCTTTCTTT
TRBJ1-1,.,.,TRBV29-1,CLFRGYTEAFF,TGCCTCTTCAGGGGTTACACTGAAGCTTTCTTT
TRBJ2-7,.,.,TRBV29-1,CSVASGDEQYF,TGCAGCGTTGCGTCGGGGGACGAGCAGTACTTC
TRBJ1-2,.,.,TRBV5-1,CASRRSVGTREGGNYGYTF,TGCGCCAGCAGACGGAGTGTGGGGACAAGGGAGGGCGGTAACTATGGCTACACCTTC
TRBJ1-1,.,.,TRBV6-5,CASSYRGGTEAFF,TGTGCCAGCAGTTACCGAGGGGGCACTGAAGCTTTCTTT
TRBJ2-3,.,.,TRBV4-1,CASRFFLVADTQYF,TGCGCCAGCAGATTTTTTCTAGTGGCAGATACGCAGTATTTT
TRBJ2-7,.,.,TRBV6-5,CASSYDPGGYEQYF,TGTGCCAGCAGTTACGACCCCGGGGGTTACGAGCAGTACTTC
TRBJ2-5,.,.,TRBV7-8,CASSATRGGYYF,TGTGCCAGCAGCGCCACTAGGGGGGGATATTACTTC
TRBJ2-1,.,TRBD1,TRBV30,CAWGQGNEQFF,TGTGCCTGGGGACAGGGCAATGAGCAGTTCTTC
TRBJ2-1,.,.,TRBV7-3,CASSIGPRGEQFF,TGTGCCAGCAGCATCGGTCCCAGGGGTGAGCAGTTCTTC
TRBJ1-2,.,.,TRBV7-9,CASSSTRGYTF,TGTGCCAGCAGCTCGACGCGAGGCTACACCTTC
TRBJ1-1,once,TRBD1,TRBV6-6,CASSRQGNTEAFF,TGTGCCAGCAGCAGACAGGGGAACACTGAAGCTTTCTTT
TRBJ1-5,.,TRBD1,TRBV5-1,CASSRMPQGTGNQPQHF,TGCGCCAGCAGCCGGATGCCGCAGGGGACAGGCAATCAGCCCCAGCATTTT
TRBJ1-3,.,.,TRBV5-4,CASSLAGGWSGNTIYF,TGTGCCAGCAGCTTGGCCGGGGGCTGGTCCGGAAACACCATATATTTT
TRBJ2-3,few,TRBD2,TRBV27,CASSPVRAGADTQYF,TGTGCCAGCAGCCCCGTGCGAGCGGGGGCAGATACGCAGTATTTT
TRBJ2-3,once,.,TRBV4-1,CASSQVQSTDTQYF,TGCGCCAGCAGCCAAGTCCAGAGCACAGATACGCAGTATTTT
TRBJ2-2,.,TRBD2,TRBV7-9,CASSRGDTGELFF,TGTGCCAGCTCCCGGGGGGACACCGGGGAGCTGTTTTTT
TRBJ1-2,.,TRBD1,TRBV3-1/TRBV3-2,CASSSSGGAFHGYTF,TGTGCCAGCAGCTCATCAGGGGGCGCGTTCCATGGCTACACCTTC
TRBJ2-7,.,.,TRBV7-8,CASSLTRDGYEQYF,TGTGCCAGCAGCTTAACGAGGGACGGGTACGAGCAGTACTTC
TRBJ1-2,.,.,TRBV30,CAWSRTDVNYGYTF,TGTGCCTGGAGCCGCACCGACGTAAACTATGGCTACACCTTC
TRBJ1-3,.,TRBD1,TRBV6-5,CASSYYRGSGNTIYF,TGTGCCAGCAGTTACTACAGGGGCTCTGGAAACACCATATATTTT
TRBJ1-5,once,TRBD1,TRBV5-6,CASSLAGQVPNQPQHF,TGTGCCAGCAGCTTAGCGGGACAGGTCCCCAATCAGCCCCAGCATTTT
TRBJ1-1,.,TRBD1,TRBV5-1,CASSPTGGMNTEAFF,TGCGCCAGCAGCCCGACAGGGGGGATGAACACTGAAGCTTTCTTT
TRBJ2-1,few,TRBD2,TRBV11-3,CASSPRLAGRDEQFF,TGTGCCAGCAGCCCTAGACTAGCGGGGAGGGATGAGCAGTTCTTC
TRBJ1-2,few,TRBD1,TRBV5-1,CASSSQGTDSRGYTF,TGCGCCAGCAGCTCACAGGGGACGGACTCCCGAGGGTACACCTTC
TRBJ1-1,.,.,TRBV2,CASSGTGANTEAFF,TGTGCCAGCAGTGGGACCGGCGCGAACACTGAAGCTTTCTTT
TRBJ1-2,once,.,TRBV30,CAWSLGYGGYTF,TGTGCCTGGAGTTTAGGGTACGGCGGCTACACCTTC
TRBJ1-2,.,.,TRBV6-5,CASSATWGYTF,TGTGCCAGCAGCGCAACTTGGGGCTACACCTTC
TRBJ1-3,.,.,TRBV7-3,CASSLIPGAGNTIYF,TGTGCCAGCAGCTTAATTCCTGGAGCCGGAAACACCATATATTTT
TRBJ1-6,.,.,TRBV13,CASSFGGNSPLHF,TGTGCCAGCAGCTTCGGGGGGAATTCACCCCTCCACTTT
TRBJ1-1,.,.,TRBV5-1,CASSLGPENTEAFF,TGCGCCAGCAGCCTCGGACCGGAGAACACTGAAGCTTTCTTT
TRBJ2-1,.,TRBD2,TRBV7-2,CASPKGSGGRNEQFF,TGTGCCAGCCCGAAGGGTAGCGGGGGGCGCAATGAGCAGTTCTTC
TRBJ1-3,.,.,TRBV23-1,CASSQSGGRGNTIYF,TGCGCCAGCAGTCAATCGGGCGGGAGAGGAAACACCATATATTTT
TRBJ1-1,.,.,TRBV10-3,CAISEGGEGWETEAFF,TGTGCCATCAGTGAGGGGGGCGAGGGGTGGGAAACTGAAGCTTTCTTT
TRBJ2-1,.,TRBD2,TRBV11-2,CASSPGLASYNEQFF,TGTGCCAGCAGCCCTGGACTAGCGTCCTACAATGAGCAGTTCTTC
TRBJ2-1,.,.,TRBV9,CASSVASGPGNEQFF,TGTGCCAGCAGCGTAGCTAGTGGTCCTGGAAATGAGCAGTTCTTC
TRBJ2-2,.,.,TRBV19,CASTAGYTGELFF,TGTGCCAGCACAGCGGGCTACACCGGGGAGCTGTTTTTT
TRBJ1-2,.,.,TRBV2,CASGSGGGSDGYTF,TGTGCCAGCGGGTCTGGGGGGGGTTCAGATGGCTACACCTTC
TRBJ1-2,.,.,TRBV3-1/TRBV3-2,CASSQWLGGGYGYTF,TGTGCCAGCAGCCAATGGCTAGGGGGGGGGTATGGCTACACCTTC
TRBJ1-6,.,TRBD1,TRBV5-1,CASSPVGQINSPLHF,TGCGCCAGCAGCCCGGTGGGACAGATTAATTCACCCCTCCACTTT
TRBJ2-1,.,TRBD2,TRBV5-1,CASKLAGGYNEQFF,TGCGCCAGTAAACTAGCGGGGGGTTACAATGAGCAGTTCTTC
TRBJ2-7,.,TRBD1,TRBV5-1,CASRTGTAVYEQYF,TGCGCCAGCAGGACCGGGACAGCTGTCTACGAGCAGTACTTC
TRBJ1-2,.,.,TRBV5-6,CASSSRSPGYTF,TGTGCCAGCAGTTCGAGGAGTCCTGGCTACACCTTC
TRBJ1-1,.,.,TRBV6-5,CASSKLRGKNTEAFF,TGTGCCAGCAGTAAACTCAGGGGCAAGAACACTGAAGCTTTCTTT
TRBJ2-6,.,.,TRBV6-5,CASSYAGSGANVLTF,TGTGCCAGCAGTTACGCGGGATCTGGGGCCAACGTCCTGACTTTC
TRBJ1-6,.,.,TRBV18,CASSPKEPYNSPLHF,TGTGCCAGCTCACCAAAGGAGCCCTATAATTCACCCCTCCACTTT
TRBJ2-7,.,TRBD1,TRBV9,CASSPVVAGGEQYF,TGTGCCAGCAGCCCCGTGGTGGCAGGGGGCGAGCAGTACTTC